One and the same sample provided the 29 T cell receptor beta chains below, sequenced in a study of T cell responses to AZD1222 COVID-19 vaccine. Produced via immunoSEQ multiplex PCR; TCRdb's table is partial and in-frame only. Of around 130,000 clones in the sample, 70% to 90% are singletons; the top ten hold 3%. The sequences come from peripheral blood, collected 28 days after the second AZD1222 dose. All receptors come from an adult who received the AZD1222 COVID-19 vaccine.

V and J are TRBV4-3 and TRBJ1-1; no clear D. The CDR3 loop spans 16 amino acids. The germline CDR1 and CDR2 sequences are LGHNA and YSLEER. Trimming left V 3 bases short and J 1 base short, with 15 bases between. The CDR3 spells CASSHSGHSRNTEAFF. The CDR3 nucleotides are TGCGCCAGCAGCCACTCAGGTCACTCTCGGAACACTGAAGCTTTCTTT.

V is TRBV6-6 and J is TRBJ1-6; D not resolved. V was shortened by 2 bases and J by 7 bases, with 6 bases between the two germline ends. Germline V lookup: CDR1 MNHNY, CDR2 SVGAGI (reference sequence). CDR3 length equals 13 residues. CDR3 residues: CASSYGENSPLHF. The CDR3 bases are TGTGCCAGCAGTTACGGGGAAAATTCACCCCTCCACTTT.

This chain's CDR3 is CASSTLDGEYEKLFF. The CDR3 DNA sequence: TGTGCCAGTAGTACCTTAGACGGGGAATATGAAAAACTGTTTTTT. This chain uses TRBV19 with TRBJ1-4; no firm D call. The CDR3 is 15 amino acids. CDR1 is LNHDA and CDR2 is SQIVND in the germline V gene (reference sequence). V lost 4 bases, J lost 6 bases, and 15 bases lay in between.

V usage is TRBV7-9 and J usage is TRBJ1-1, with D unresolved. Germline V gene data show CDR1 as SEHNR and CDR2 as FQNEAQ (reference sequence). This CDR3 region has 13 residues. V shed 3 bases and J shed 1 base, with 6 bases lying between them. This CDR3 is CASSLLQNTEAFF. For the CDR3, the DNA is TGTGCCAGCAGCTTGTTACAGAACACTGAAGCTTTCTTT.

This clone is a singleton in its sample. The chain combines TRBV6-2 or TRBV6-3 with TRBJ1-1; D is unclear. CDR1 and CDR2 from the germline V gene are MNHEY and SVGEGT. CDR3 length equals 14 residues. Between the trimmed V and J ends, which lost 0 bases and 6 bases, there was a span of 11 bases. The CDR3 nucleotides read TGTGCCAGCAGTTACTCATCCAGAGGACCTGAAGCTTTCTTT. Protein sequence: CASSYSSRGPEAFF.

This chain uses TRBV11-3 with TRBJ1-3; a possible D gene is TRBD1 (5 bases). The CDR3 covers 14 residues. Germline V CDR1 and CDR2: SGHNT, YENEEA. Trimming removed 8 bases at V and 2 bases at J, with 13 bases between. The CDR3 DNA follows: TGTGCCAGCGCCATCGGGGACCCTGGAAACACCATATATTTT. Its translation: CASAIGDPGNTIYF. Based on the CDR3 plus reference TRBV11-3 and TRBJ1-3, the full variable domain is EAGVVQSPRYKIIEKKQPVAFWCNPISGHNTLYWYLQNLGQGPELLIRYENEEAVDDSQLPKDRFSAERLKGVDSTLKIQPAELGDSAVYLCASAIGDPGNTIYFGEGSWLTVV.

The CDR3 nucleotides are TGTGCCAGCAGTGATGGCTCTGGAAACACCATATATTTT. Its translation is CASSDGSGNTIYF. V and J are TRBV6-1 and TRBJ1-3, with D unclear. The CDR3 loop spans 13 amino acids. V lost 3 bases and J 0 bases, leaving 3 bases between the germline ends. CDR1 MNHNS and CDR2 SASEGT come from the germline V gene.

In its sample, this clone was seen a few times. In nucleotides, the CDR3 is TGTGCCAGCAGTGAAGCGGGAGTGGAGACCCAGTACTTC. It yields the protein CASSEAGVETQYF. The chain combines TRBV25-1 with TRBJ2-5; 7 bases align to TRBD2. V dropped 2 bases and J dropped 5; count of bases not matched to a gene: 2. There are 13 residues in the CDR3. Germline-derived CDR1 and CDR2 are MGHDK and SYGVNS.

On this clone: The sample carries other DNA sequences with the same CDR3. This rearrangement joins TRBV14 to TRBJ1-2; possible D gene TRBD1, 5 bases. The CDR3 runs to 13 residues. The V and J ends lost 1 base and 6 bases respectively, with 9 bases between them. The germline V gene has CDR1 SGHDN and CDR2 FVKESK. CDR3 region: CASSQARQNGYTF. The DNA for the CDR3 is TGTGCCAGCAGCCAAGCCCGACAGAATGGCTACACCTTC. The full variable domain, with the rest looked up from reference TRBV14 and TRBJ1-2, is EAGVTQFPSHSVIEKGQTVTLRCDPISGHDNLYWYRRVMGKEIKFLLHFVKESKQDESGMPNNRFLAERTGGTYSTLKVQPAELEDSGVYFCASSQARQNGYTFGSGTRLTVV.

This clone was recorded only once. V usage is TRBV19 and J usage is TRBJ1-5; D is uncertain. There are 12 residues in the CDR3. V was cut by 7 bases and J by 4 bases, with 8 bases left in between. Germline V gives CDR1 LNHDA, CDR2 SQIVND (reference sequence). CDR3 DNA: TGTGCCAGTAAGGCGGGTAATCAGCCCCAGCATTTT. Amino acid sequence: CASKAGNQPQHF.

The chain is built from TRBV18 and TRBJ1-6, with 9 bases aligning to TRBD1. V was pared by 5 bases and J by 9 bases, with 5 bases of the junction left unmatched. Germline V gene lookup returns CDR1 KGHSH and CDR2 LQKENI. This CDR3 contains 14 residues. CDR3 amino acids: CASSAGQGGSPLHF. CDR3 bases: TGTGCCAGCTCAGCGGGACAGGGAGGTTCACCCCTCCACTTT.

The rearrangement joins TRBV19 to TRBJ1-6; D is undetermined. The CDR3 has 13 amino acids. Trimming left V 10 bases short and J 6 bases short, with 13 bases between. Germline CDR1 is LNHDA and CDR2 is SQIVND (reference sequence). CDR3 sequence reads: CATRRWINSPLHF. In DNA, the CDR3 is TGTGCCACGAGGCGGTGGATTAATTCACCCCTCCACTTT. Full variable domain (rest looked up from reference TRBV19 and TRBJ1-6): DGGITQSPKYLFRKEGQNVTLSCEQNLNHDAMYWYRQDPGQGLRLIYYSQIVNDFQKGDIAEGYSVSREKKESFPLTVTSAQKNPTAFYLCATRRWINSPLHFGNGTRLTVT.

The V gene is TRBV18, the J gene TRBJ2-1; a weak D match, TRBD1 (5 bases). V lost 6 bases and J 1 base, leaving 22 bases between the germline ends. Germline values: CDR1 KGHSH, CDR2 LQKENI. This CDR3 has 18 amino acids. DNA of the CDR3: TGTGCCAGCTCCGATACGCCCGCAGGGTTCGGGTCCTACAATGAGCAGTTCTTC. It translates to CASSDTPAGFGSYNEQFF.

This clone was recorded once. The rearrangement joins TRBV7-9 to TRBJ2-1; D ambiguous. With 3 bases removed from V and 8 bases from J, the gap between germline ends came to 5 bases. Germline V lookup: CDR1 SEHNR, CDR2 FQNEAQ (reference sequence). The CDR3 covers 11 residues. DNA for the CDR3: TGTGCCAGCAGCTTTGTGGATGAGCAGTTCTTC. Amino acids: CASSFVDEQFF.

The chain uses TRBV19 and TRBJ1-2; tentatively, D is TRBD1 (5 bases). In germline, CDR1 is LNHDA, CDR2 SQIVND (reference sequence). Trimming cost V 3 bases and J 6 bases, with 17 bases left between them. The length of the CDR3 is 15 residues. This CDR3 reads CASSIVGRVLDGYTF. CDR3 nucleotides: TGTGCCAGTAGTATCGTGGGCAGGGTATTAGATGGCTACACCTTC.

In DNA form, the CDR3 reads TGTGCCAGCAGTATCCAGGGTCAGCCCCAGCATTTT. It codes for CASSIQGQPQHF. The genes are TRBV6-5 and TRBJ1-5; D possibly corresponds to TRBD1 (5 bases). Germline V gene data show CDR1 as MNHEY and CDR2 as SVGAGI. The length of the CDR3 is 12 residues. V was shortened by 5 bases and J by 6 bases, with 8 bases between the two germline ends.

This clone was counted between two and nine times. V and J are TRBV10-3 and TRBJ1-1, with D possibly TRBD1 on 5 matching bases. CDR1 ENHRY and CDR2 SYGVKD come from the germline V gene. The V end lost 7 bases, the J end lost 3 bases, and 15 bases lay between the germline ends. This CDR3 is 14 amino acids long. The CDR3 coding sequence is TGTGCCATCATTTACTCCAGGGTTTACACTGAAGCTTTCTTT. Residues: CAIIYSRVYTEAFF.

The gene calls are TRBV27 and TRBJ1-5; D not resolved. CDR3 length: 12 amino acids. Trimming stripped 8 bases from V and 4 bases from J, with 9 bases between. CDR1 and CDR2 from the germline V gene are MNHEY and SMNVEV (reference sequence). The CDR3 sequence is CASSRGNQPQHF. The CDR3 nucleotides read TGTGCCAGCTCCAGAGGAAATCAGCCCCAGCATTTT.

This chain joins TRBV18 and TRBJ2-2, with D tentatively TRBD1 (6 bases). Germline-derived CDR1 and CDR2 are KGHSH and LQKENI. This CDR3 has 14 amino acids. The V end was cut by 4 bases, the J end by 2 bases, with 8 bases between. CDR3 bases: TGTGCCAGCTCACTGGACAGTAACACCGGGGAGCTGTTTTTT. It codes for CASSLDSNTGELFF. Based on the CDR3 plus reference TRBV18 and TRBJ2-2, the full variable domain is NAGVMQNPRHLVRRRGQEARLRCSPMKGHSHVYWYRQLPEEGLKFMVYLQKENIIDESGMPKERFSAEFPKEGPSILRIQQVVRGDSAAYFCASSLDSNTGELFFGEGSRLTVL.

The gene calls are TRBV12-5 and TRBJ2-3, with D possibly being TRBD1 (5 bases). This CDR3 contains 12 residues. Trimming removed 4 bases at V and 6 bases at J, with 8 bases between. The germline V gene has CDR1 LGHNT and CDR2 FRNRAP. The CDR3 here is CASGSRVDTQYF. CDR3 DNA: TGTGCTAGTGGTTCCAGGGTTGATACGCAGTATTTT.

In the case of this clone: Additional DNA sequences in this sample encode the identical CDR3. This chain uses TRBV30 with TRBJ1-2, with D possibly matching TRBD1 (6 bases). This CDR3 has 12 amino acids. Germline-derived CDR1 and CDR2 are GTSNPN and SVGIG (reference sequence). Trimming removed 4 bases at V and 4 bases at J, with 10 bases between. The chain's CDR3 is CAWTEGGYGYTF. The CDR3 DNA is TGTGCCTGGACCGAGGGGGGCTATGGCTACACCTTC.

The V call is TRBV4-1, the J call TRBJ2-1, with 9 bases identical to TRBD2. The V gene's germline CDR1 is MGHRA and CDR2 YSYEKL. This CDR3 is 16 amino acids long. V lost 4 bases, J lost 0 bases, and 4 bases stayed unmatched. CDR3 DNA: TGCGCCAGCAGCCTAGCGGGGGCGAGCTCCTACAATGAGCAGTTCTTC. Encoded protein: CASSLAGASSYNEQFF.

In regard to this clone: Compared with germline, one end of the junction differs, possibly owing to a read error. The J gene is TRBJ2-7, the V gene TRBV7-7; 7 bases agree with TRBD1. Germline V gene data show CDR1 as SSHAT and CDR2 as FNYEAQ (reference sequence). The CDR3 is made up of 13 amino acids. The CDR3 loop is CASSLDRTYEQYF. The CDR3 nucleotides are TGTGCTAGCAGCCTGGACAGGACCTACGAGCAGTACTTC.

V is TRBV3-1 (or the pseudogene TRBV3-2) and J is TRBJ1-6; D unclear. The V end was cut by 3 bases, the J end by 7 bases, with 16 bases between. This CDR3 spans 16 amino acids. Per the germline V gene, CDR1 is LGHDT and CDR2 is YNNKEL (reference sequence). CDR3 sequence: CASSHFWAGENSPLHF. The CDR3 DNA follows: TGTGCCAGCAGCCATTTTTGGGCAGGCGAAAATTCACCCCTCCACTTT.

This clone was counted once. This rearrangement joins TRBV10-3 to TRBJ1-5, with TRBD1 matching over 7 bases. The V gene's germline CDR1 is ENHRY and CDR2 SYGVKD. The CDR3 runs to 14 residues. V was pared by 2 bases and J by 7 bases, with 5 bases of the junction left unmatched. This CDR3 reads CAISEPTGVQPQHF. In DNA, the CDR3 is TGTGCCATCAGTGAGCCAACAGGGGTACAGCCCCAGCATTTT.

V usage is TRBV28 and J usage is TRBJ1-6; weak D call: TRBD1 (5 bases). The ends were cut back, 4 bases at V and 3 bases at J, with 16 bases in the middle. CDR3 length: 17 amino acids. Germline CDR1 MDHEN, CDR2 SYDVKM. CDR3 bases: TGTGCCAGCAGTTCCGGGGCCCATCCCGGCTATAATTCACCCCTCCACTTT. Encoded protein: CASSSGAHPGYNSPLHF.

The V and J genes are TRBV7-2 and TRBJ2-7, with D perhaps TRBD2 (6 bases). The CDR3 covers 15 residues. Germline V gives CDR1 SGHTA, CDR2 FQGNSA. Trimming removed 4 bases from V and 5 bases from J, with 18 bases in between. The CDR3 spells CASSSRVGRLDEQYF. In DNA form, the CDR3 reads TGTGCCAGCAGCTCCCGAGTAGGGAGGTTGGACGAGCAGTACTTC.

This clone was recorded only once. The J gene is TRBJ1-6, the V gene TRBV7-6; D is unresolved. In germline, CDR1 is SGHVS, CDR2 FNYEAQ. Trimming took off 2 bases at V and 5 bases at J, with 13 bases between the two ends. The CDR3 totals 16 residues. CDR3: CASSLLREPHNSPLHF. Here the CDR3 DNA reads TGTGCCAGCAGCTTACTAAGGGAACCCCATAATTCACCCCTCCACTTT.

The rearrangement links TRBV19 to TRBJ1-2, with no clear D. Germline V gene sequence: CDR1 LNHDA, CDR2 SQIVND (reference sequence). The V end lost 2 bases, the J end lost 4 bases, and 8 bases lay between the germline ends. This CDR3 comprises 13 residues. Here the CDR3 DNA reads TGTGCCAGTAGTATACAGACTTTCTATGGCTACACCTTC. Translating gives CASSIQTFYGYTF.